A single sample gave rise to the 5 T cell receptor beta chains below, sequenced in a study of blood T cell repertoires in COVID-19. Repertoires were generated with immunoSEQ multiplex PCR, while TCRdb's copy carries only in-frame clones and drops some. The sample lists 200,000 to 300,000 clones, more than 75% occurring once. The sequenced sample was peripheral blood. The receptors derive from a woman aged 35 to 49 who had recovered from COVID-19.

V gene TRBV7-2 combines with J gene TRBJ2-1; 7 nucleotides match TRBD2. Per germline, CDR1 SGHTA and CDR2 FQGNSA. The CDR3 runs 14 residues. The trim removed 3 bases at V and 12 bases at J, leaving 11 bases unmatched. CDR3 nucleotide sequence: TGTGCCAGCAGCTTTGGAATGGGAGGGTCCTGGCAGTTCTTC. Encoded protein: CASSFGMGGSWQFF.

This CDR3 is CASSYPLTTGELFF. The CDR3 region has the DNA TGTGCCAGCAGTTATCCTTTGACTACCGGGGAGCTGTTTTTT. The chain has TRBV6-2 or TRBV6-3 and TRBJ2-2, with D unclear. The V end lost 3 bases, the J end lost 5 bases, and 10 bases lay between the germline ends. The CDR3 contains 14 residues. The V gene's germline CDR1 is MNHEY and CDR2 SVGEGT.

The J gene is TRBJ2-1, the V gene TRBV9; 7 bases fit TRBD2. The CDR3 runs 14 residues. Germline V lookup: CDR1 SGDLS, CDR2 YYNGEE. V was pared by 3 bases and J by 0 bases, with 0 bases of the junction left unmatched. The CDR3 region has the DNA TGTGCCAGCAGCGGCGGGGGCTCCTACAATGAGCAGTTCTTC. Encoded protein: CASSGGGSYNEQFF.

This clone was seen just once. The chain employs TRBV10-1 and TRBJ2-3, with TRBD2 identical over 15 bases. This CDR3 region has 18 residues. Germline assignment: CDR1 WNHNN and CDR2 SYGVQD (reference sequence). Losses at the gene ends were 6 bases for V and 0 bases for J; bases not matched to a gene: 7. CDR3 DNA: TGCGCCAGCAGCGGGACTAGCGGGGGGTTCACTAGCACAGATACGCAGTATTTT. This codes for CASSGTSGGFTSTDTQYF.

The chain links TRBV9 to TRBJ2-2; no clear D gene. Germline CDR1 and CDR2: SGDLS and YYNGEE. Deletions cut 0 bases from V and 3 bases from J, with 6 bases between. This CDR3 has 14 amino acids. The CDR3 nucleotides are TGTGCCAGCAGCGTAGATCCCTACACCGGGGAGCTGTTTTTT. It translates to CASSVDPYTGELFF.